The rows below give T cell receptor beta chains drawn from one sample of a study of PD-L1 blockade in urothelial cancer. The protocol was immunoSEQ multiplex PCR, while the TCRdb copy is restricted to in-frame clones and leaves out a portion. The profile shows approximately 100,000 clones, around 90% of them singletons. This specimen was PBMCs, taken around atezolizumab (anti-PD-L1) treatment. These receptors were taken from a woman older than 75 with urothelial cancer. Both conserved end residues are part of each CDR3. Each record gives: D gene, V gene, J gene, CDR3 DNA, CDR3 protein. A D gene is named only where the DNA matches it firmly.

d_call: NA; v_call: TRBV6-1; j_call: TRBJ1-5; cdr3_nt: TGTGCCAGCAGTGATTTGGGCCATAGCAATCAGCCCCAGCATTTT; cdr3_aa: CASSDLGHSNQPQHF
d_call: TRBD2; v_call: TRBV2; j_call: TRBJ2-3; cdr3_nt: TGTGCCGCTGGAGCGGGAGTATCGAGCACAGATACGCAGTATTTT; cdr3_aa: CAAGAGVSSTDTQYF
d_call: NA; v_call: TRBV19; j_call: TRBJ1-2; cdr3_nt: TGTGCCAGTAGCCTATCTCGGGAGGGCACTTATGGCTACACCTTC; cdr3_aa: CASSLSREGTYGYTF
d_call: TRBD1; v_call: TRBV5-1; j_call: TRBJ1-4; cdr3_nt: TGCGCCAGCAGCTTGGCGACAGGGGGCAGCGGAGAAAAACTGTTTTTT; cdr3_aa: CASSLATGGSGEKLFF
d_call: TRBD2; v_call: TRBV29-1; j_call: TRBJ2-7; cdr3_nt: TGCAGCGTTGAAGATAGCTCGGGGACTAGCGGGAGGCGCTCCTACGAGCAGTACTTC; cdr3_aa: CSVEDSSGTSGRRSYEQYF
d_call: TRBD1; v_call: TRBV2; j_call: TRBJ2-1; cdr3_nt: TGTGCCAGCACTGTAGACAGGGAATCCTACAATGAGCAGTTCTTC; cdr3_aa: CASTVDRESYNEQFF
d_call: NA; v_call: TRBV28; j_call: TRBJ2-5; cdr3_nt: TGTGCCAGCAGCCTAGTTGGAGGGAGAGAGACCCAGTACTTC; cdr3_aa: CASSLVGGRETQYF
d_call: TRBD2; v_call: TRBV4-1; j_call: TRBJ2-1; cdr3_nt: TGCGCCAGCAGCCGAGGGACTAGCGGGACTTACAATGAGCAGTTCTTC; cdr3_aa: CASSRGTSGTYNEQFF
d_call: TRBD2; v_call: TRBV27; j_call: TRBJ2-7; cdr3_nt: TGTGCCAGCAGACAGGGGTCCGGGACTAGCGGGAGCTACGAGCAGTACTTC; cdr3_aa: CASRQGSGTSGSYEQYF
d_call: NA; v_call: TRBV28; j_call: TRBJ1-2; cdr3_nt: TGTGCCAGCAGTTTTCCAGGGCCAAACTATGGCTACACCTTC; cdr3_aa: CASSFPGPNYGYTF
d_call: NA; v_call: TRBV18; j_call: TRBJ1-2; cdr3_nt: TGTGCCAGCTCCCCAGACAGGAATAACTATGGCTACACCTTC; cdr3_aa: CASSPDRNNYGYTF
d_call: TRBD1; v_call: TRBV28; j_call: TRBJ1-3; cdr3_nt: TGTGCCAGCCTGGGGACAGATCCTGGAAACACCATATATTTT; cdr3_aa: CASLGTDPGNTIYF
d_call: NA; v_call: TRBV5-8; j_call: TRBJ1-5; cdr3_nt: TGTGCCAGCAGCCCAGGACAGTTAAATCAGCCCCAGCATTTT; cdr3_aa: CASSPGQLNQPQHF
d_call: NA; v_call: TRBV5-1; j_call: TRBJ2-1; cdr3_nt: TGCGCCAGCAGCTTGTGGCAGGGACAAGCCGGGGGGAATGAGCAGTTCTTC; cdr3_aa: CASSLWQGQAGGNEQFF
d_call: NA; v_call: TRBV19; j_call: TRBJ2-3; cdr3_nt: TGTGCCAGTAGTGATGGGGGGGGGCCTTCCCCAGATACGCAGTATTTT; cdr3_aa: CASSDGGGPSPDTQYF
d_call: TRBD1; v_call: TRBV29-1; j_call: TRBJ2-7; cdr3_nt: TGCAGCGTGGATGGGACAGGGGCAAGCTCCTACGAGCAGTACTTC; cdr3_aa: CSVDGTGASSYEQYF
d_call: NA; v_call: TRBV6-6; j_call: TRBJ1-1; cdr3_nt: TGTGCCAGCAGTTACCAGGGGTCTGAAGCTTTCTTT; cdr3_aa: CASSYQGSEAFF
d_call: NA; v_call: TRBV30; j_call: TRBJ1-2; cdr3_nt: TGTGCCTGGACGACAGCTAACTATGGCTACACCTTC; cdr3_aa: CAWTTANYGYTF
d_call: TRBD2; v_call: TRBV28; j_call: TRBJ2-7; cdr3_nt: TGTGCCAGCAGACCGGAACTAGCGGGAGTCTACGAGCAGTACTTC; cdr3_aa: CASRPELAGVYEQYF
d_call: NA; v_call: TRBV28; j_call: TRBJ2-2; cdr3_nt: TGTGCCAGCCTCAGAGGCGCGAACACCGGGGAGCTGTTTTTT; cdr3_aa: CASLRGANTGELFF